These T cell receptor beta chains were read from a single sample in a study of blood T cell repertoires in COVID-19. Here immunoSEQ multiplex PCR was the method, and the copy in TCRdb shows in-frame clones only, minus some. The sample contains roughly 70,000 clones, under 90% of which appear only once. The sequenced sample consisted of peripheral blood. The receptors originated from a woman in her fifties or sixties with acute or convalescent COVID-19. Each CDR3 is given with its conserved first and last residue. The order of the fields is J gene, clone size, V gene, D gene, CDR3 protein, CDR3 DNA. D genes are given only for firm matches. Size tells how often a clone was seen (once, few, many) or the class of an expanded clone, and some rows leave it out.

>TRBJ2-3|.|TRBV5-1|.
CASSLVEFADTQYF
TGCGCCAGCAGCTTGGTTGAGTTTGCAGATACGCAGTATTTT
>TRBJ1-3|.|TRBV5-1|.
CASSRGSRRDTIYF
TGCGCCAGCAGTAGGGGCTCTCGCAGGGACACCATATATTTT
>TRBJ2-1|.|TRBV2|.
CASSGEGTNNEQFF
TGTGCCAGCAGTGGGGAAGGGACAAACAATGAGCAGTTCTTC
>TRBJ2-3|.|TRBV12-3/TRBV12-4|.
CASSLGGLDTQYF
TGTGCCAGCAGTTTGGGAGGTCTGGATACGCAGTATTTT
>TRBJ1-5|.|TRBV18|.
CASSSRPWPQHF
TGTGCCAGCTCAAGCCGCCCATGGCCCCAGCATTTT
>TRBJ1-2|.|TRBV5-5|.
CASSPPGGFNYGYTF
TGTGCCAGCAGCCCCCCCGGTGGTTTTAACTATGGCTACACCTTC
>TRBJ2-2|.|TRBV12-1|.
CASSPMRLAGSIGGELFF
TGTGCCAGCAGCCCGATGAGACTAGCGGGGTCGATCGGCGGGGAGCTGTTTTTT
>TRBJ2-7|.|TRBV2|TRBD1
CASLGSRDRVNEQYF
TGTGCCAGCCTAGGTTCTCGGGACAGGGTGAACGAGCAGTACTTC
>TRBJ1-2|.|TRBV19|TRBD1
CASSIGGPGGYGYTF
TGTGCCAGTAGTATAGGAGGGCCAGGGGGCTATGGCTACACCTTC
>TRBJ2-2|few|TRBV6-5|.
CASRGPGQNTGELFF
TGTGCCAGCAGAGGCCCGGGACAGAACACCGGGGAGCTGTTTTTT
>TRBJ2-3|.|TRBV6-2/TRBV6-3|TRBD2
CASSTSRLAGGTDTQYF
TGTGCCAGCAGTACTTCACGACTAGCGGGGGGCACAGATACGCAGTATTTT
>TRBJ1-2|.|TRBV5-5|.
CASSLGDKGYGYTF
TGTGCCAGCAGCTTGGGGGACAAGGGCTATGGCTACACCTTC
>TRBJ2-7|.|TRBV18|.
CASSPPQGRAYEQYF
TGTGCCAGCTCACCACCGCAGGGTCGGGCCTACGAGCAGTACTTC
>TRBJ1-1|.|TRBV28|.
CASSLPLKGGTEAFF
TGTGCCAGCAGTTTACCTTTAAAGGGAGGCACTGAAGCTTTCTTT
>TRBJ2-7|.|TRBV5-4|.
CASSGGPDYEQYF
TGTGCCAGTTCTGGGGGCCCCGACTACGAGCAGTACTTC
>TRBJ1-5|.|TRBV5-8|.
CASSSDRSSNQPQHF
TGTGCCAGCAGCTCGGACAGATCGAGCAATCAGCCCCAGCATTTT
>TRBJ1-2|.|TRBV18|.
CASSTGDGYTF
TGTGCCAGCTCTACGGGGGATGGCTACACCTTC